This paragraph covers one T cell receptor beta chain sequence. Its antigen is still unknown. This sample was taken from a study of T-cell memory formation after mild COVID-19. Findings of the study overall: Prior to infection, memory already included some responding clones, suggesting cross-reactive memory joined. Chiefly within CM and EM were the contracting CD4+ clones; CD8+ ones were within EMRA.

V was shortened by 6 bases and J by 12 bases, with 18 bases between the two germline ends. The CDR3 runs 13 residues. TCRdb independently ran MiXCR on the 5' RACE reads; one entry per CDR3 protein. The data contain about 440,000 distinct CDR3 sequences, approximately 20% of them singletons. The V call is TRBV12-3 or TRBV12-4, the J call TRBJ2-1; D might be TRBD1 or TRBD2, each matching 5 bases. The TCR originated in an adult woman who had mild COVID-19 (a few samples of this study predate the infection). Cell type and time point are not known. Sequencing input: PBMCs or a T cell subset sorted from them (not recorded which). The CDR3 DNA follows: TGTGCCAGCAGCTTCCAAACACATGGGGGGCAGTTCTTC. Translating it yields CASSFQTHGGQFF.